This T cell receptor (beta chain) was retrieved from a study of shared clonotypes between healthy human individuals. Whole-study findings and limits: Among non-shared clonotypes, generation probabilities were lower than among those shared by all four donors.

V lost 5 bases, J lost 6 bases, and 14 bases lay in between. Germline CDR1 MNHEY, CDR2 SMNVEV (reference sequence). This CDR3 region has 14 residues. Data came from immunoSEQ multiplex PCR; TCRdb stores just in-frame clones and leaves some out. Among about 1.9 million clones listed, 93% were seen once. Selected positively for CCR7 and CD45RO-negative, naive CD8 cells excluded terminally differentiated effector memory CD45RA+ cells. This clone is a singleton in its sample. Its antigen is still unknown. The sequenced sample consisted of naive CD8+ T cells from PBMCs. This receptor was taken from a man aged 18 to 29 in good health. Some clones in this sample may be carry-over from other donors' samples. The chain uses TRBV27 and TRBJ2-1; D uncertain. CDR3 protein: CASSPTRMVNEQFF. The CDR3 DNA is TGTGCCAGCAGTCCGACCCGTATGGTCAATGAGCAGTTCTTC.